The T cell receptor (beta chain) under discussion was sequenced for a study of control samples from healthy donors and cancer patients. There are a few counts of this clone. The CDR3 consists of 13 residues. Trimming left V 4 bases short and J 5 bases short, with 12 bases between. Germline CDR1 reads SGHKS; CDR2 reads YYEKEE (reference sequence). Assay: immunoSEQ multiplex PCR; the TCRdb copy retains only in-frame clones and omits some. Here the sample spans 70,000 or so clones, approximately 80% being singletons. The receptor was isolated from a man aged 45-65 years in good health. The sequencing input was blood. The chain couples TRBV5-5 to TRBJ1-1; D is ambiguous. CDR3 sequence (DNA): TGTGCCAGCAGCCATACGTCTGAAACTGAAGCTTTCTTT. Amino acid sequence: CASSHTSETEAFF.